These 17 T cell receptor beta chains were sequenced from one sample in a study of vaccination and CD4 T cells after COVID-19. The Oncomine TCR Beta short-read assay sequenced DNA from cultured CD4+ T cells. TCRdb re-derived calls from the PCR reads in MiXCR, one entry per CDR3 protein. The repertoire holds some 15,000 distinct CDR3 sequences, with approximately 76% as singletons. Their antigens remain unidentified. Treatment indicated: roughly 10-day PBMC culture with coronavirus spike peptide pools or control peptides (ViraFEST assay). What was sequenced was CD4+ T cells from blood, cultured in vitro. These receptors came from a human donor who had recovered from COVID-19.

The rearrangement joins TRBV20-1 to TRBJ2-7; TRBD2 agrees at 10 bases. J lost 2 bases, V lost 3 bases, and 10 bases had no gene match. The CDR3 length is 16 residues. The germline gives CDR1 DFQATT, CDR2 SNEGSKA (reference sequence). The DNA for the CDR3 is TGCAGTGCTAGCGGTGCCACTAGCGGGATCGCCTACGAGCAGTACTTC. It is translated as CSASGATSGIAYEQYF.

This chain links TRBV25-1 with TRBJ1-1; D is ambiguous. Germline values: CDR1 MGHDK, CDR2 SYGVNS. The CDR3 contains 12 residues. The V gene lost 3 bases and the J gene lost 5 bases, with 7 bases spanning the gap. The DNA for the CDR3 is TGTGCCAGCAGTGACGTCCGGACTGAAGCTTTCTTT. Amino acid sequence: CASSDVRTEAFF.

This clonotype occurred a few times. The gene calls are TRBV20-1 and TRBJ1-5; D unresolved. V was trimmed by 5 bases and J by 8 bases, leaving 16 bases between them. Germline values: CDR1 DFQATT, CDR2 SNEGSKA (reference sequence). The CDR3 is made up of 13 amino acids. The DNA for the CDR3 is TGCAGTGCTGAACGGGGTAGGTGGGAGCCCCAGCATTTT. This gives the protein CSAERGRWEPQHF.

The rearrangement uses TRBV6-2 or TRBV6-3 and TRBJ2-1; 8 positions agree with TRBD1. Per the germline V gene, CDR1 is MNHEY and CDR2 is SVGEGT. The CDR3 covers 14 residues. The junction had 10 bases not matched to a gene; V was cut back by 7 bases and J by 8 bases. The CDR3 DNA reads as TGTGCCAGCAAAACACAGGGGGGTTTTGATGAGCAGTTCTTC. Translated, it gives CASKTQGGFDEQFF.

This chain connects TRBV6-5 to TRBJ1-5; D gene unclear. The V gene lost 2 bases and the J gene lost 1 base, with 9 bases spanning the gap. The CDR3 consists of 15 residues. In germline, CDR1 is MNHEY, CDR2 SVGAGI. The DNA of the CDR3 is TGTGCCAGCAGTTACGCCGGAGGGAGCAATCAGCCCCAGCATTTT. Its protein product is CASSYAGGSNQPQHF.

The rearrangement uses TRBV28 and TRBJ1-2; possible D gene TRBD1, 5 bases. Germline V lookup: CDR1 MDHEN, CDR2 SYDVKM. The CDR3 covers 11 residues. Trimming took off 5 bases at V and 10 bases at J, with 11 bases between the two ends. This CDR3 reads CASSITGYYTF. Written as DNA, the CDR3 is TGTGCCAGCAGTATTACAGGTTACTACACCTTC.

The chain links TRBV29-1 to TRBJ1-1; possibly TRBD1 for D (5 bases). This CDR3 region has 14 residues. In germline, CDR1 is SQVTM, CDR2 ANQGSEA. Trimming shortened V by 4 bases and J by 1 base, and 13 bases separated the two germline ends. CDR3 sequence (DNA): TGCAGCGTTGTCGGGGGGTCCCAGAACACTGAAGCTTTCTTT. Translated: CSVVGGSQNTEAFF.

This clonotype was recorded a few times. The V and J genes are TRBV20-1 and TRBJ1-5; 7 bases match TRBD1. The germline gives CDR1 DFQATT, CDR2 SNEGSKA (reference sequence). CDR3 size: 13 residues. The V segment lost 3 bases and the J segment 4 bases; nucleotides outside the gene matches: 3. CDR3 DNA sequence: TGCAGTGCTAGCGCCAGGGGGAATCAGCCCCAGCATTTT. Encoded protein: CSASARGNQPQHF.

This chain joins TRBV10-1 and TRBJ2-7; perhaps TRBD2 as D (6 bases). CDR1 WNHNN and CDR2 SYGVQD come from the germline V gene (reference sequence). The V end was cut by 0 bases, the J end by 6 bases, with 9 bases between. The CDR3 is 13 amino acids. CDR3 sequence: CASSESGGREQYF. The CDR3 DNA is TGCGCCAGCAGTGAGTCGGGAGGACGCGAGCAGTACTTC.

The CDR3 spells CASSYLRASGYGYTF. CDR3 bases: TGTGCCAGCAGTTACCTGAGGGCCTCTGGCTATGGCTACACCTTC. The chain recombines TRBV6-5 with TRBJ1-2; D gene unclear. V lost 2 bases and J 4 bases, leaving 14 bases between the germline ends. The CDR3 has 15 amino acids. Germline loops: CDR1 MNHEY, CDR2 SVGAGI.

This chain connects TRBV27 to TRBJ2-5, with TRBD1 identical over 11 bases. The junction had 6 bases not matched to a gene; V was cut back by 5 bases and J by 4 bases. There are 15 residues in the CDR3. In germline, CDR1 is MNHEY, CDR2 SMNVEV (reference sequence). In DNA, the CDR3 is TGTGCCAGCAGTCGGGACAGGGGGTTCGGAGAGACCCAGTACTTC. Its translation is CASSRDRGFGETQYF.

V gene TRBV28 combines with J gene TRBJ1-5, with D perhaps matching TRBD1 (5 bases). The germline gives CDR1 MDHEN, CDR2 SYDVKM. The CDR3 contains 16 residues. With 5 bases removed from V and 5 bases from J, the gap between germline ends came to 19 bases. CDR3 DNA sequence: TGTGCCAGCAGTCCCCGCGATCGGGGCAATCATCAGCCCCAGCATTTT. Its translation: CASSPRDRGNHQPQHF.

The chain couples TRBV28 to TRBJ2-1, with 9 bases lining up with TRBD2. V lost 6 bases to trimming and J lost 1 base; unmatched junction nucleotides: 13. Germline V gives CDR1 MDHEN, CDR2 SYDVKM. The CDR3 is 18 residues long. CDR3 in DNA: TGTGCCAGCAGGCCCGGGTCTAGCGGGGTCCTTTCCTACAATGAGCAGTTCTTC. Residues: CASRPGSSGVLSYNEQFF.

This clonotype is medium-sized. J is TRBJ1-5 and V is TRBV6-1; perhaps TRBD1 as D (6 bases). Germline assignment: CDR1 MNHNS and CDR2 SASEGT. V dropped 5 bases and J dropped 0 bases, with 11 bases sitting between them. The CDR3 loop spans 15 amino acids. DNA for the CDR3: TGTGCCAGCAGTCCCGGGACACATAGCAATCAGCCCCAGCATTTT. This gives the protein CASSPGTHSNQPQHF.

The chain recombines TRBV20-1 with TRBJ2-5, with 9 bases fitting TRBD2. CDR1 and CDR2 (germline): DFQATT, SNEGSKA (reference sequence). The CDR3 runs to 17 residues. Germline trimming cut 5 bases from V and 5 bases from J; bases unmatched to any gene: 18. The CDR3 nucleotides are TGCAGTGCTGGAAGCGGGGGACTAGCCGGCCGCCGGGAGACCCAGTACTTC. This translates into CSAGSGGLAGRRETQYF.

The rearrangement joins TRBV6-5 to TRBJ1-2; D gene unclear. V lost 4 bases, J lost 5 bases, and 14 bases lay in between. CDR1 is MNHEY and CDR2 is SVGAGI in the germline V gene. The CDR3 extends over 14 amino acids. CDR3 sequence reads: CASSSTDARYGYTF. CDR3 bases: TGTGCCAGCAGTTCCACAGACGCTAGGTATGGCTACACCTTC.

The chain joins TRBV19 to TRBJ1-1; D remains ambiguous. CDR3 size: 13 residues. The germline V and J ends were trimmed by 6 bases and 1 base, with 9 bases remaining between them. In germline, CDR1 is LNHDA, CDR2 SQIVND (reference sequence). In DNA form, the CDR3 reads TGTGCCAGTAGATCAGAAGCGAACACTGAAGCTTTCTTT. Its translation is CASRSEANTEAFF. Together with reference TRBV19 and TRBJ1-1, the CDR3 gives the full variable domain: DGGITQSPKYLFRKEGQNVTLSCEQNLNHDAMYWYRQDPGQGLRLIYYSQIVNDFQKGDIAEGYSVSREKKESFPLTVTSAQKNPTAFYLCASRSEANTEAFFGQGTRLTVV.